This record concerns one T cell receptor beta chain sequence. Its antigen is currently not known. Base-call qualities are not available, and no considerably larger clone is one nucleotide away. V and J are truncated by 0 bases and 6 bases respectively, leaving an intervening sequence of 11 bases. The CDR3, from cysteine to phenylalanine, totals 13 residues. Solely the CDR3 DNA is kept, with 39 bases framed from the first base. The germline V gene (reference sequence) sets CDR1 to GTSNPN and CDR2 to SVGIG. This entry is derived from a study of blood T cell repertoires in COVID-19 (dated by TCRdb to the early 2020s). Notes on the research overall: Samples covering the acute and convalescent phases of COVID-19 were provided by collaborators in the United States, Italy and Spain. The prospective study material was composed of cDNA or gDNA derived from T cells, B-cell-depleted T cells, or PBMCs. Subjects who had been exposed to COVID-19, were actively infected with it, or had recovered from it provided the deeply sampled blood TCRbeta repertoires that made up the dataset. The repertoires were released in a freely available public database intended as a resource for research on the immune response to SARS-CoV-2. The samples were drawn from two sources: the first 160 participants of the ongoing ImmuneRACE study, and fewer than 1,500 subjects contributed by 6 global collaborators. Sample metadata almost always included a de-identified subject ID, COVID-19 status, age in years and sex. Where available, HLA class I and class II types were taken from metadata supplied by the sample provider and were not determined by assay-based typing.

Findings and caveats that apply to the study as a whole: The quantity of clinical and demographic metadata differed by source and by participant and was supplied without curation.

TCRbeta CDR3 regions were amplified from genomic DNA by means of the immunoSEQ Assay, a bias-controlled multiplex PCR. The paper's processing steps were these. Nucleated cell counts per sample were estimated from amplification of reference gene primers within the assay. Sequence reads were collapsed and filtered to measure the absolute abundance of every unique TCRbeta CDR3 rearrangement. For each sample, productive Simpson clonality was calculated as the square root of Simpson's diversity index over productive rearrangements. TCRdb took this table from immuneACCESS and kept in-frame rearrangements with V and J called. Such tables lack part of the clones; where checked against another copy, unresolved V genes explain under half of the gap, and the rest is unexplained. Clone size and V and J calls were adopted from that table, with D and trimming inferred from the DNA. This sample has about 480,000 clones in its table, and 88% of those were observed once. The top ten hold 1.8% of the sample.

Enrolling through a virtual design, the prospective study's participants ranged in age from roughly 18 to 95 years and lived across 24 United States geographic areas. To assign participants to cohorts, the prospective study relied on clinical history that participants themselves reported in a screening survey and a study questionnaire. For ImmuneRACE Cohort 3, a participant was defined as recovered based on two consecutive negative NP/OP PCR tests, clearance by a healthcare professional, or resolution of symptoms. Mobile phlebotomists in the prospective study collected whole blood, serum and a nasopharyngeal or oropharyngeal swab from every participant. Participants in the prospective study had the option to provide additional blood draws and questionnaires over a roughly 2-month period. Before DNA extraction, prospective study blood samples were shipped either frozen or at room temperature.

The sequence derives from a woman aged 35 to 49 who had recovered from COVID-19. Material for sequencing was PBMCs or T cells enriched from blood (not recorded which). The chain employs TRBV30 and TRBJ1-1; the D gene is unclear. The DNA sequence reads TGTGCCTGGAGTGTTGCCCGAGAAGCTGAAGCTTTCTTT. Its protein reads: CAWSVAREAEAFF.